These T cell receptor beta chains were read from a single sample in a study of blood T cells in healthy people across ages. One entry per CDR3 protein, called by TCRdb with MiXCR from the 5' RACE reads. Among roughly 800,000 distinct CDR3 sequences listed, about a quarter were seen once. The data also belong to a second study, concerning T cells of mothers and their children.

The specimen was blood. The source of these receptors is a boy aged 5-17 years in good health. Both conserved end residues are part of each CDR3.

v_call cdr3_aa
TRBV3-1 CASSQDRGQVDGYTF
TRBV12-3/TRBV12-4 CASSLMDGTYEQYF
TRBV13 CASSSGQGKNIQYF
TRBV20-1 CSAGGGTVIAKNIQYF
TRBV11-2 CASSLKGIGTDTQYF
TRBV20-1 CSAFGTPTNEKLFF
TRBV7-3 CASSLTGSGGAQETQYF
TRBV7-3 CASSLELAATDTQYF
TRBV27 CASSLNTNYGYTF
TRBV27 CASSTRGDTGELFF